This TCR beta chain was recorded in a study of somatic mutations in cytotoxic T cells in rheumatoid arthritis. Study-level information: Collection of patient blood (approximately 30 ml EDTA) took place right after diagnosis, before any treatment.

The table came from immunoSEQ multiplex PCR; TCRdb's copy has only in-frame clones and leaves some out. The table has 16,000 or so clones, approximately 80% seen once. This CDR3 spans 13 amino acids. The germline V and J ends were trimmed by 0 bases and 8 bases, with 10 bases remaining between them. Germline CDR1 reads LNHNV; CDR2 reads YYDKDF (reference sequence). V and J are TRBV15 and TRBJ1-1; D unclear. The TCR sequence derives from an adult with rheumatoid arthritis. The specimen was CD8+ T cells sorted from blood. The CDR3 coding sequence is TGTGCCACCAGCAGAGATGGCTTGAGGGAAGCTTTCTTT. Its translation: CATSRDGLREAFF.